The entry that follows covers one TCR beta chain sequence. As yet, its antigen is unknown. The CDR3 extends over 13 amino acids. V lost 7 bases, J lost 2 bases, and 11 bases lay in between. From germline, CDR1 is MGHDK and CDR2 SYGVNS. The sample belongs to a study of post-analysis software for immune sequencing data. General study results and limits: Five or six TRBV segments, TRBV5-6, TRBV5-1 and TRBV20-1 among them, were found more frequent in patients than controls.

cDNA libraries for TCR beta contained unique molecular identifiers. Out of 1 to 10 million T cells, some 500,000 cDNA molecules were generated. TCRdb used MiXCR to reprocess the PCR reads, holding one entry per CDR3 protein. The sample contains roughly 800,000 distinct CDR3 sequences, roughly 27% of which appear only once. The sequence came from a girl between 5 and 17 years old with multiple sclerosis. The V call is TRBV25-1, the J call TRBJ1-1; D not resolved. Sample: blood. CDR3 nucleotide sequence: TGTGCCAGCATGCGGGAATTTAACACTGAAGCTTTCTTT. Encoded protein: CASMREFNTEAFF.